This T cell receptor (beta chain) was observed in a study of vaccination and CD4 T cells after COVID-19. The CDR3 sequence is 17 residues long. Germline CDR1 reads KGHDR; CDR2 reads SFDVKD. V shed 4 bases and J 2 bases; nucleotides not matched to a gene: 5. Remarks on this clonotype: Its antigen is unidentified.

Treatment reported: roughly 10-day PBMC culture with coronavirus spike peptide pools or control peptides (ViraFEST assay). Expansion of antigen-specific T cells with peptide pools by ViraFEST preceded sequencing of TCRs. Culture conditions combined two million PBMCs per well with 10 IU/ml IL-2 and approximately 11 ug/ml peptide pools. The Oncomine TCR Beta short-read assay generated sequence data from the DNA of cultured CD4+ T cells. TCRdb re-derived calls from the PCR reads in MiXCR, one entry per CDR3 protein. The sample has 15,000 to 20,000 distinct CDR3 sequences; roughly three fifths are singletons.

This chain uses TRBV24-1 with TRBJ2-5, with TRBD2 matching 14 bases. The sample taken for sequencing was CD4+ T cells from blood, cultured in vitro. This clonotype was obtained from a human donor who had recovered from COVID-19. DNA for the CDR3: TGTGCCACCAGTGACTCCGGACTAGCGGGAGGACAAGAGACCCAGTACTTC. This gives the protein CATSDSGLAGGQETQYF.